One and the same sample provided the 18 T cell receptor beta chains below, sequenced in a study of human T cells and chemical hapten exposure. TCRdb re-called the RACE reads through MiXCR, storing one row per CDR3 protein. The sample contains 300,000 to 450,000 distinct CDR3 sequences, roughly 4.6% of which appear only once. Described time point: pre-sensitization, week 0. This sample's treatment: therapeutic diphenylcyclopropenone sensitization with weekly scalp DPC. The specimen comprised whole blood, sampled in connection with sensitization to the hapten diphenylcyclopropenone (DPC). Receptor source: a woman aged 45-65 years with alopecia areata. Some clones in this sample may be carry-over from other donors' samples.

The chain employs TRBV3-1 and TRBJ2-7, with 7 bases identical to TRBD1. The V and J ends lost 2 bases and 5 bases, in that order; junction bases with no gene match: 3. Germline V CDR1 and CDR2: LGHDT, YNNKEL (reference sequence). The CDR3 spans 13 residues. The CDR3: CASSQWDSNEQYF. The CDR3 coding sequence is TGTGCCAGCAGCCAATGGGACAGCAACGAGCAGTACTTC.

The rearrangement uses TRBV7-2 and TRBJ1-4; a possible D gene is TRBD1 (6 bases). The germline CDR1 and CDR2 sequences are SGHTA and FQGNSA. Trimming cost V 2 bases and J 4 bases, with 11 bases left between them. The CDR3 is 15 residues long. The CDR3 loop reads CASSLSGANNEKLFF. CDR3 DNA: TGTGCCAGCAGCTTATCAGGGGCTAATAATGAAAAACTGTTTTTT.

In regard to this clonotype: This may be a read error, as it is one base from a much larger clone. V and J are TRBV27 and TRBJ2-3; D is undetermined. Germline assignment: CDR1 MNHEY and CDR2 SMNVEV (reference sequence). The CDR3 is 14 amino acids. The CDR3 coding sequence is TGTGCCAGCAGCCACCGAATGCGAAGGGATATGCAGTATTTT. Protein sequence: CASSHRMRRDMQYF.

The chain carries TRBV20-1 and TRBJ2-1; D unresolved. CDR3 length: 14 residues. V lost 6 bases and J lost 4, with 16 bases in between. Germline V gives CDR1 DFQATT, CDR2 SNEGSKA (reference sequence). In nucleotides, the CDR3 is TGCAGTGCCGTCAGTATTCAGAGATACAATGAGCAGTTCTTC. Its protein product is CSAVSIQRYNEQFF.

This clonotype was found a few times. The V gene is TRBV10-3, the J gene TRBJ2-1, with 8 bases identical to TRBD1. CDR3 length equals 15 residues. Germline values: CDR1 ENHRY, CDR2 SYGVKD. After removal of 10 bases from V and 1 base from J, the junction contained 9 bases not matched to a gene. The CDR3 coding sequence is TGTGCCACAAGGACAGGGATAGGATCCTACAATGAGCAGTTCTTC. This codes for CATRTGIGSYNEQFF.

This clonotype was counted at least ten times. The chain carries TRBV6-5 and TRBJ1-5; 7 bases fit TRBD1. The CDR3 contains 15 residues. From germline, CDR1 is MNHEY and CDR2 SVGAGI. The V gene end was trimmed by 7 bases and the J gene end by 4 bases; junction bases not matched to a gene: 10. CDR3 DNA sequence: TGTGCCAGCAAACCCAGACAGGGCTCAAATCAGCCCCAGCATTTT. Translation gives CASKPRQGSNQPQHF.

This clonotype has a count of ten or more. V is TRBV6-5 and J is TRBJ1-1; no clear D. V lost 6 bases to trimming and J lost 0 bases, with 8 bases between them. Germline V CDR1 and CDR2: MNHEY, SVGAGI. This CDR3 has 13 amino acids. CDR3 nucleotide sequence: TGTGCCAGCAGGGCCAGCATGAACACTGAAGCTTTCTTT. It translates to CASRASMNTEAFF.

This clonotype has a count of ten or more. The chain couples TRBV6-6 to TRBJ2-3, with 7 bases lining up with TRBD2. The CDR3 covers 13 residues. V gave up 6 bases and J gave up 4 bases; unmatched junction bases: 4. Per the germline V gene, CDR1 is MNHNY and CDR2 is SVGAGI (reference sequence). CDR3 in amino acids: CASSSTSADTQYF. DNA of the CDR3: TGTGCCAGCAGCTCTACTAGCGCAGATACGCAGTATTTT.

This clonotype appeared a few times. The V gene is TRBV6-1, the J gene TRBJ2-7; TRBD1 matches at 11 bases. The V gene's germline CDR1 is MNHNS and CDR2 SASEGT. The CDR3 consists of 16 residues. The V and J ends lost 2 bases and 7 bases, in that order; junction bases with no gene match: 10. The CDR3 nucleotides read TGTGCCAGCAGTGAAAGGTGGACAGGGGGCCTTGGAGAGCAGTACTTC. This gives the protein CASSERWTGGLGEQYF.

This clonotype was seen ten or more times. The chain joins TRBV29-1 to TRBJ2-5; D is perhaps TRBD1 or TRBD2 (5 bases each). CDR3 size: 13 residues. V lost 3 bases to trimming and J lost 5 bases, with 13 bases between them. The germline V gene has CDR1 SQVTM and CDR2 ANQGSEA. The CDR3 loop is CSVEGVVRETQYF. As DNA, the CDR3 is TGCAGCGTTGAGGGGGTAGTACGGGAGACCCAGTACTTC.

This clonotype was observed at least ten times. The genes are TRBV27 and TRBJ2-1; 12 bases map to TRBD1. The CDR3 totals 16 residues. Germline V gives CDR1 MNHEY, CDR2 SMNVEV (reference sequence). J gave up 7 bases and V 4 bases, and 8 bases lay outside the gene matches. The CDR3 DNA reads as TGTGCCAGCAGTTCAACTTCGGGACAGGGGGCAAATGAGCAGTTCTTC. The encoded protein is CASSSTSGQGANEQFF.

This clonotype showed up many times. The chain carries TRBV12-3 or TRBV12-4 and TRBJ2-7; no firm D call. With 6 bases removed from V and 0 bases from J, the gap between germline ends came to 9 bases. CDR3 length: 13 amino acids. The DNA for the CDR3 is TGTGCCAGCAGCGTAGCCCCCTCCTACGAGCAGTACTTC. Translation gives CASSVAPSYEQYF.

Many counts were recorded for this clonotype. The chain carries TRBV7-2 and TRBJ2-3; 7 bases line up with TRBD2. From germline, CDR1 is SGHTA and CDR2 FQGNSA. This CDR3 is built from 17 residues. Trimming took 1 base from V and 2 from J; bases not matched to a gene: 9. The CDR3 reads CASSLVGGSSLTDTQYF. CDR3 DNA: TGTGCCAGCAGCTTAGTAGGCGGGAGTTCCCTCACAGATACGCAGTATTTT.

This clonotype was counted only a few times. V usage is TRBV3-1 and J usage is TRBJ1-6, with a possible D match to TRBD1 (5 bases). Germline values: CDR1 LGHDT, CDR2 YNNKEL (reference sequence). The CDR3 is made up of 14 amino acids. V shed 0 bases and J shed 10 bases, with 10 bases lying between them. The CDR3 nucleotides read TGTGCCAGCAGCCAAGAACACCGACAGTCACCCCTCCACTTT. It encodes CASSQEHRQSPLHF. The full variable domain, with the rest looked up from reference TRBV3-1 and TRBJ1-6, is DTAVSQTPKYLVTQMGNDKSIKCEQNLGHDTMYWYKQDSKKFLKIMFSYNNKELIINETVPNRFSPKSPDKAHLNLHINSLELGDSAVYFCASSQEHRQSPLHFGNGTRLTVT.

V gene TRBV4-1 combines with J gene TRBJ1-1; D call uncertain. The V gene lost 0 bases and the J gene lost 0 bases, with 11 bases spanning the gap. Germline V CDR1 and CDR2: MGHRA, YSYEKL. This CDR3 is 16 amino acids long. The CDR3, as DNA: TGCGCCAGCAGCCAAGATTTTGGGGTACTGAACACTGAAGCTTTCTTT. This sequence encodes CASSQDFGVLNTEAFF.

V is TRBV7-3 and J is TRBJ1-6, with 7 bases that match TRBD1. CDR1 and CDR2 (germline): SGHTA, FQGTGA. This CDR3 has 15 amino acids. Germline trimming cut 1 base from V and 7 bases from J; bases unmatched to any gene: 4. The CDR3 DNA sequence: TGTGCCAGCAGCTTAAAAGCAGGGGGAAATTCACCCCTCCACTTT. Amino acid sequence: CASSLKAGGNSPLHF.

At least ten counts were recorded for this clonotype. J is TRBJ2-5 and V is TRBV3-1; D unclear. Germline V gene sequence: CDR1 LGHDT, CDR2 YNNKEL (reference sequence). CDR3 length equals 16 residues. V lost 0 bases and J 4 bases, leaving 15 bases between the germline ends. The CDR3 sequence: CASSQDRSGLRETQYF. CDR3 DNA sequence: TGTGCCAGCAGCCAAGATCGGTCTGGCCTAAGAGAGACCCAGTACTTC.

This clonotype was counted at least ten times. The rearrangement joins TRBV20-1 to TRBJ2-6, with D hard to call. V gave up 1 base and J gave up 0 bases, with 7 bases separating them. Germline assignment: CDR1 DFQATT and CDR2 SNEGSKA (reference sequence). The CDR3 has 15 amino acids. The CDR3 DNA sequence: TGCAGTGCTAGAGTCGGAAGCTCTGGGGCCAACGTCCTGACTTTC. Translated, it gives CSARVGSSGANVLTF.